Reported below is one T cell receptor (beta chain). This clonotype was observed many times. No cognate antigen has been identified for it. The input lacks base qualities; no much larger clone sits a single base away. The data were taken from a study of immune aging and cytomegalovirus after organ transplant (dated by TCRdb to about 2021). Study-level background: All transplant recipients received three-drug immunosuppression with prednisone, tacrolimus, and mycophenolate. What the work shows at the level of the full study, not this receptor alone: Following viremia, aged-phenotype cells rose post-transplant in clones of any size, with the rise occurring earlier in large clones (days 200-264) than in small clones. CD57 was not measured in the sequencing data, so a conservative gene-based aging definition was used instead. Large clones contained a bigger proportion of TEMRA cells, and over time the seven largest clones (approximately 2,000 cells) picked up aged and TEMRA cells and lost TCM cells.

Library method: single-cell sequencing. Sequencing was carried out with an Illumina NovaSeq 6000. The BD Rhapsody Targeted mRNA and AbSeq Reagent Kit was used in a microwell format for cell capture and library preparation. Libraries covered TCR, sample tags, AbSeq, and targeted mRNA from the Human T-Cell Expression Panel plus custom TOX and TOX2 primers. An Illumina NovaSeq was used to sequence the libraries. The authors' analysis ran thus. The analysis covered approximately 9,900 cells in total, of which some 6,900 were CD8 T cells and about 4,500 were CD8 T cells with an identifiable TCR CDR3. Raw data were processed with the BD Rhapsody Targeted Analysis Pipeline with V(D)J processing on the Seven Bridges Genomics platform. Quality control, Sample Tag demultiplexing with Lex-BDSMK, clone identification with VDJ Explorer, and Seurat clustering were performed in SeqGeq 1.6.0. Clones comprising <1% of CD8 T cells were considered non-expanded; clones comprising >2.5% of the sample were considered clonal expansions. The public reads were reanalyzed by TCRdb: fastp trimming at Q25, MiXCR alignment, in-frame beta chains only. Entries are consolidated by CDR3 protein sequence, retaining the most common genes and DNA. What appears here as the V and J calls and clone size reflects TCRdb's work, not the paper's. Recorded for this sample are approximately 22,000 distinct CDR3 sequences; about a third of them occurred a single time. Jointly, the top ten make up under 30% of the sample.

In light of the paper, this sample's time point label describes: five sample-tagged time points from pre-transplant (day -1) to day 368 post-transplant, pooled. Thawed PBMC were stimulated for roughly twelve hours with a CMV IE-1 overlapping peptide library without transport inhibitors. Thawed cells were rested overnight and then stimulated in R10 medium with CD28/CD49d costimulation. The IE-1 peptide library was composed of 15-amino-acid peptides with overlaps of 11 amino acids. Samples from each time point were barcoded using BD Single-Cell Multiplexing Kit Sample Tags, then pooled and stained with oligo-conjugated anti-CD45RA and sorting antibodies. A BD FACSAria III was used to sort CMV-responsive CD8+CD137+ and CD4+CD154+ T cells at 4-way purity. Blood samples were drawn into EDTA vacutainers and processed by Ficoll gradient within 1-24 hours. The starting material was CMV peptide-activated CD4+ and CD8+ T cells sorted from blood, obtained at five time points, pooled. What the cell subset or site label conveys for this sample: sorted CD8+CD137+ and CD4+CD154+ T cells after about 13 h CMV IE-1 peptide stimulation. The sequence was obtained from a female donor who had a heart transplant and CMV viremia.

The CDR3 sequence is CASILWDLASPVEQFF. The bases are TGTGCCAGCATCTTATGGGATCTAGCGTCTCCGGTTGAGCAGTTCTTC. Here the chain combines TRBV5-6 and TRBJ2-1, with a weak D call of TRBD2 (6 bases match). CDR1 SGHDT and CDR2 YYEEEE are derived from the germline V gene. V is shortened by 6 bases, J by 9 bases, and the region joining them spans 25 bases. Including the terminal cysteine and phenylalanine, the CDR3 comprises 16 residues. Only the CDR3 region is kept as DNA, spanning 48 bases read in frame from base 1.